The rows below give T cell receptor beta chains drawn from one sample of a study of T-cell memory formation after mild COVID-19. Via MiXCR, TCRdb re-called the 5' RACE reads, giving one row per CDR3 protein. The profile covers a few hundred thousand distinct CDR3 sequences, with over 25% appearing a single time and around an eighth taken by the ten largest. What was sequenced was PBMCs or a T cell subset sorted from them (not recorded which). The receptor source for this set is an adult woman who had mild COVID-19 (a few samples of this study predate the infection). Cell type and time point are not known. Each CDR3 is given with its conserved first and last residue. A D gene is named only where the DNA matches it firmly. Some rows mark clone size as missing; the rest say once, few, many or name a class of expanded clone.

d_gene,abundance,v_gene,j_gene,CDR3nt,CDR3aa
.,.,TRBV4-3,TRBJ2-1,TGCGCCAGCAGCCACCCGGTCACAGCTGAATACAATGAGCAGTTCTTC,CASSHPVTAEYNEQFF
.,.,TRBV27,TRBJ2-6,TGTGCCAGCACCCCAACGGGCGGGGCCAACGTCCTGACTTTC,CASTPTGGANVLTF
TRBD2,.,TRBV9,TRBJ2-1,TGTGCCAGCAGCATAGGACTAGTAGGTTCCCAGTGGTCCTACAATGAGCAGTTCTTC,CASSIGLVGSQWSYNEQFF
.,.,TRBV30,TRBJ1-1,TGTGCCTGGACCACCTCAGGACGGCTTAACACTGAAGCTTTCTTT,CAWTTSGRLNTEAFF
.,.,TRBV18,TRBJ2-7,TGTGCCAGCTCACCACAGGGAACCTACGAGCAGTACTTC,CASSPQGTYEQYF
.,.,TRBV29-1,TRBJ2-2,TGCAGCGTGAAAAAAGGGACCACGAACACCGGGGAGCTGTTTTTT,CSVKKGTTNTGELFF
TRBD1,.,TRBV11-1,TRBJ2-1,TGTGCCAGCAGTCAGACAGGGGGCGATGAGCAGTTCTTC,CASSQTGGDEQFF
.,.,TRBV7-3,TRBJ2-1,TGTGCCAGCAGCCCAAGGGGGGGGGCAGGTGAGCAGTTCTTC,CASSPRGGAGEQFF
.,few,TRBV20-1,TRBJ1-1,TGCAGTGCTAGAGTCGTGAACACTGAAGCTTTCTTT,CSARVVNTEAFF
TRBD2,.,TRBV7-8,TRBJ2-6,TGTGCCAGCAGCTTAGTAGGACTAGATCTTTCTGGGGCCAACGTCCTGACTTTC,CASSLVGLDLSGANVLTF
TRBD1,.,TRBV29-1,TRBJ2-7,TGCAGCGTTGTAGAATCCGGGACAGGGTACGAGCAGTACTTC,CSVVESGTGYEQYF
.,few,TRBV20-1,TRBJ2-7,TGCAGTGCTACTACCAAGACAGGCTACGAGCAGTACTTC,CSATTKTGYEQYF
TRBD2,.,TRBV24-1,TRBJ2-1,TGTGCCACCAGTGATTTTGAGCGGGATCTTCATGAGCAGTTCTTC,CATSDFERDLHEQFF
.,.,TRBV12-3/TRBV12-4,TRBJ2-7,TGTGCCAGCAGCAGAGGGACGGATCTTGAGCAGTACTTC,CASSRGTDLEQYF
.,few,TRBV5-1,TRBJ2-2,TGCGCCAGCAGCCCACCACTGCAAGGAACCGGGGAGCTGTTTTTT,CASSPPLQGTGELFF
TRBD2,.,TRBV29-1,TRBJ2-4,TGCAGCGTTGAAGCCGGGACTAGCGGGGCCAAAAACATTCAGTACTTC,CSVEAGTSGAKNIQYF
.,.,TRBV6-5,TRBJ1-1,TGTGCCAGCAGTTACGATCTCAGCGGGAGGAACACTGAAGCTTTCTTT,CASSYDLSGRNTEAFF
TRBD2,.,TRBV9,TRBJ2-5,TGTGCCAGCAGCGGAATCCCGGGACTAGCGGGAGGGGGAGAGACCCAGTACTTC,CASSGIPGLAGGGETQYF
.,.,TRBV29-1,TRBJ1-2,TGCAGCGTTGCCAGGCCTAATGACTATGGCTACACCTTC,CSVARPNDYGYTF
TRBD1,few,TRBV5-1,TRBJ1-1,TGCGCCACACAGACAGGGGACGGGTTGAACACTGAAGCTTTCTTT,CATQTGDGLNTEAFF
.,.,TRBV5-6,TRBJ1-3,TGTGCCAGCAGACAAAAGCCGACCGACCCCGTGTCTGGAAACACCATATATTTT,CASRQKPTDPVSGNTIYF
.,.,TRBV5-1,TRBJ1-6,TGCGCCAGCAGCTTGAACAGGGCAGGCTCCTATAATTCACCCCTCCACTTT,CASSLNRAGSYNSPLHF
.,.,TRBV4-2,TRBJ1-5,TGTGCCAGCAGCCAAGGAATAGCGCCCTTCAATCAGCCCCAGCATTTT,CASSQGIAPFNQPQHF
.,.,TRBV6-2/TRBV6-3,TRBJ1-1,TGTGCCAGCACCTCGTCCGGGCGGAACACTGAAGCTTTCTTT,CASTSSGRNTEAFF
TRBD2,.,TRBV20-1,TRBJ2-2,TGCAGTGCTCCGCGGACTAGCGGAAGGACCGGGGAGCTGTTTTTT,CSAPRTSGRTGELFF
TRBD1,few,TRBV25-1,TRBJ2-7,TGTGCCAGCAGTACCGAACCGGGACAGGGACCCTACGAGCAGTACTTC,CASSTEPGQGPYEQYF
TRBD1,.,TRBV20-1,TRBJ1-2,TGCAGTGCTAGAGATCGAGGGACAGGGTATTATGGCTACACCTTC,CSARDRGTGYYGYTF
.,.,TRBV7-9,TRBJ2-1,TGTGCCAGCAGCTTAGGGGCGGGCGCGCAGTTCTTC,CASSLGAGAQFF
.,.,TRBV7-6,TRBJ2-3,TGTGCCAGCAGCCCCCGGTCGGGTTTTGCAGATACGCAGTATTTT,CASSPRSGFADTQYF
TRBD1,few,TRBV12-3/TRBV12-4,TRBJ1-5,TGTGCCAGCAGTAGGACAGGGGCAAATCAGCCCCAGCATTTT,CASSRTGANQPQHF
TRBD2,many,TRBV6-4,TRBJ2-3,TGTGCCAGCAGCGTTGCGGGGGGCACAGATACGCAGTATTTT,CASSVAGGTDTQYF
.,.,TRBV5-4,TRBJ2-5,TGTGCCAGCAGCTTCGGACGGATCGATTCCCAAGAGACCCAGTACTTC,CASSFGRIDSQETQYF
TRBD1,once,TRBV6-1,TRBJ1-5,TGTGCCAGCAGTGACCGGACAGGGGGTCTTCAGCCCCAGCATTTT,CASSDRTGGLQPQHF
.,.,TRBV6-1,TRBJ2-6,TGTGCCAGCAGTGTTAGAAGGTCTGGGGCCAACGTCCTGACTTTC,CASSVRRSGANVLTF
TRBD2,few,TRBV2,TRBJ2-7,TGTGCCAGCAGTGATCCTAGCGGGGGTTCCTACGAGCAGTACTTC,CASSDPSGGSYEQYF
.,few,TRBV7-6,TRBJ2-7,TGTGCCAGCAGAACGGGGTGCGAGCAGTACTTC,CASRTGCEQYF